One sample yielded the 16 T cell receptor beta chains listed below, sequenced in a study of human T cells and chemical hapten exposure. Noted time point: pre-sensitization, week 0. The sample's treatment: therapeutic diphenylcyclopropenone sensitization with weekly scalp DPC. One entry per CDR3 protein, called by TCRdb with MiXCR from the RACE reads. The sample gives approximately 260,000 distinct CDR3 sequences, around 7% of which show up once; approximately 1.2% is in the top ten. The sample was whole blood, taken in connection with sensitization to the hapten diphenylcyclopropenone (DPC). Receptors were obtained from a man younger than 35 with alopecia areata. Some clones in this sample may be carry-over from other donors' samples.

The chain employs TRBV9 and TRBJ2-5; no definite D call. The CDR3 extends over 14 amino acids. Per germline, CDR1 SGDLS and CDR2 YYNGEE. V lost 2 bases and J 0 bases, leaving 8 bases between the germline ends. The CDR3 loop is CASSVSSNQETQYF. The CDR3 DNA is TGTGCCAGCAGCGTTTCATCCAACCAAGAGACCCAGTACTTC.

This clonotype was seen many times. V usage is TRBV9 and J usage is TRBJ1-1; D not certain. The CDR3 is 12 amino acids. V gave up 0 bases and J gave up 7 bases, with 7 bases separating them. Per germline, CDR1 SGDLS and CDR2 YYNGEE. The chain's CDR3 is CASSVGSREAFF. CDR3 coding DNA: TGTGCCAGCAGCGTAGGATCCCGTGAAGCTTTCTTT.

The table lists this clonotype with a few counts. The J gene is TRBJ1-1, the V gene TRBV2; 10 positions agree with TRBD1. The J segment lost 6 bases and the V segment lost 6 bases, leaving 19 bases of the junction unmatched. The germline V gene has CDR1 SNHLY and CDR2 FYNNEI. The CDR3 is 18 amino acids. This CDR3 reads CASRPSIRDRGISSEAFF. CDR3 coding DNA: TGTGCCAGCAGGCCTTCCATCCGGGACAGGGGTATCTCCTCTGAAGCTTTCTTT.

Of note for this clonotype: Without the conserved terminal phenylalanine or tryptophan, this CDR3 likely stems from a read error. This chain joins TRBV29-1 and TRBJ1-2; 11 bases match TRBD1. This CDR3 has 12 residues. Losses at the gene ends were 8 bases for V and 8 bases for J; bases not matched to a gene: 7. Germline V lookup: CDR1 SQVTM, CDR2 ANQGSEA. CDR3 in DNA: TGCAGCACCAGGACAGGGGGCTACGGCTACACCATC. It is translated as CSTRTGGYGYTI.

CDR3: CSVEGDPGHLTDTQYF. The CDR3 nucleotides are TGCAGCGTTGAAGGGGACCCGGGACACCTCACAGATACGCAGTATTTT. The gene calls are TRBV29-1 and TRBJ2-3, with a tentative D call TRBD1 (6 bases). The CDR3 runs to 16 residues. V shed 1 base and J shed 2 bases, with 16 bases lying between them. The germline CDR1 and CDR2 sequences are SQVTM and ANQGSEA.

The table lists this clonotype with a few counts. This chain connects TRBV28 to TRBJ1-3, with a weak D call TRBD1 (5 bases). Germline CDR1 MDHEN, CDR2 SYDVKM. This CDR3 comprises 16 residues. V was shortened by 2 bases and J by 0 bases, with 11 bases between the two germline ends. In DNA, the CDR3 is TGTGCCAGCAGTTTAGGGGCCGCCCGCTCTGGAAACACCATATATTTT. It yields the protein CASSLGAARSGNTIYF. Complete variable domain (other parts from reference TRBV28 and TRBJ1-3): DVKVTQSSRYLVKRTGEKVFLECVQDMDHENMFWYRQDPGLGLRLIYFSYDVKMKEKGDIPEGYSVSREKKERFSLILESASTNQTSMYLCASSLGAARSGNTIYFGEGSWLTVV.

The J gene is TRBJ2-3, the V gene TRBV27; perhaps TRBD2 as D (6 bases). The CDR3 sequence is 16 residues long. Looked up from germline, CDR1 is MNHEY and CDR2 is SMNVEV (reference sequence). Trimming removed 4 bases at V and 0 bases at J, with 14 bases between. In nucleotides, the CDR3 is TGTGCCAGCAGTTCGGAGGGTTACCCTAGCACAGATACGCAGTATTTT. Its protein is CASSSEGYPSTDTQYF.

This clonotype was recorded at least ten times. The V call is TRBV25-1, the J call TRBJ1-3; D gene uncertain. This CDR3 is built from 15 residues. The germline gives CDR1 MGHDK, CDR2 SYGVNS. V was trimmed by 1 base and J by 1 base, leaving 8 bases between them. The CDR3 loop is CASSEFGNSGNTIYF. CDR3 coding DNA: TGTGCCAGCAGTGAATTCGGGAATTCTGGAAACACCATATATTTT.

The chain uses TRBV12-3 or TRBV12-4 and TRBJ1-2; D is unclear. This CDR3 has 14 amino acids. Trimming removed 1 base at V and 5 bases at J, with 11 bases between. CDR3 sequence: CASSLGYRLYGYTF. CDR3 bases: TGTGCCAGCAGTTTAGGGTACCGGCTGTATGGCTACACCTTC.

The V gene is TRBV7-9, the J gene TRBJ2-6; 7 nucleotides agree with TRBD1. CDR1 and CDR2 from the germline V gene are SEHNR and FQNEAQ (reference sequence). The CDR3 covers 15 residues. J gave up 5 bases and V 5 bases, and 6 bases lay outside the gene matches. The CDR3 coding sequence is TGTGCCAGCAGCCCACGGACAGGCAGGGCCAACGTCCTGACTTTC. Translating it yields CASSPRTGRANVLTF. Looking up the rest from reference TRBV7-9 and TRBJ2-6 gives the full variable domain: DTGVSQNPRHKITKRGQNVTFRCDPISEHNRLYWYRQTLGQGPEFLTYFQNEAQLEKSRLLSDRFSAERPKGSFSTLEIQRTEQGDSAMYLCASSPRTGRANVLTFGAGSRLTVL.

The chain couples TRBV20-1 to TRBJ2-1, with TRBD2 as a possible D gene (6 bases). The CDR3 loop spans 14 amino acids. Trimming pared 4 bases from V and 2 bases from J, leaving 12 bases between. From germline, CDR1 is DFQATT and CDR2 SNEGSKA (reference sequence). CDR3 amino acids: CSATNWGAYNEQFF. Written as DNA, the CDR3 is TGCAGTGCTACCAACTGGGGGGCCTACAATGAGCAGTTCTTC.

A few counts support this clonotype. The V call is TRBV6-5, the J call TRBJ2-7; no clear D gene. From germline, CDR1 is MNHEY and CDR2 SVGAGI. This CDR3 spans 14 amino acids. V was pared by 0 bases and J by 2 bases, with 8 bases between. The CDR3 spells CASSYSDGPYEQYV. The CDR3 DNA follows: TGTGCCAGCAGTTACTCGGACGGGCCCTACGAGCAGTACGTC.

This clonotype showed up many times. The J gene is TRBJ2-7, the V gene TRBV3-1; TRBD1 is a possible D gene (6 bases). Germline V gives CDR1 LGHDT, CDR2 YNNKEL (reference sequence). Trimming took off 2 bases at V and 0 bases at J, with 14 bases between the two ends. CDR3 length: 16 amino acids. Here the CDR3 reads CASSQSPTGLSYEQYF. Here the CDR3 DNA reads TGTGCCAGCAGCCAATCACCGACAGGACTCTCCTACGAGCAGTACTTC.

This rearrangement joins TRBV29-1 to TRBJ2-2, with 8 bases identical to TRBD1. Germline V CDR1 and CDR2: SQVTM, ANQGSEA. After removal of 6 bases from V and 4 bases from J, the junction contained 10 bases not matched to a gene. This CDR3 contains 15 residues. CDR3 in DNA: TGCAGCGTGGAACCAGCCGACAGGGGCACCGGGGAGCTGTTTTTT. It is translated as CSVEPADRGTGELFF.

This clonotype was counted a few times. V is TRBV27 and J is TRBJ2-7; no definite D call. Germline V gives CDR1 MNHEY, CDR2 SMNVEV (reference sequence). The CDR3 contains 11 residues. V lost 7 bases to trimming and J lost 2 bases, with 6 bases between them. CDR3 DNA: TGTGCCAGCAATGCTACCTACGAGCAGTACGTC. Amino acids: CASNATYEQYV.

In this sample, this clonotype turned up many times. The V gene is TRBV27, the J gene TRBJ1-3; D is undetermined. Trimming shortened V by 0 bases and J by 2 bases, and 8 bases separated the two germline ends. Germline V gene sequence: CDR1 MNHEY, CDR2 SMNVEV (reference sequence). CDR3 length: 15 amino acids. The CDR3 region is CASSLSPRAGNTIYF. The CDR3 DNA is TGTGCCAGCAGTTTATCCCCCCGGGCTGGAAACACCATATATTTT.